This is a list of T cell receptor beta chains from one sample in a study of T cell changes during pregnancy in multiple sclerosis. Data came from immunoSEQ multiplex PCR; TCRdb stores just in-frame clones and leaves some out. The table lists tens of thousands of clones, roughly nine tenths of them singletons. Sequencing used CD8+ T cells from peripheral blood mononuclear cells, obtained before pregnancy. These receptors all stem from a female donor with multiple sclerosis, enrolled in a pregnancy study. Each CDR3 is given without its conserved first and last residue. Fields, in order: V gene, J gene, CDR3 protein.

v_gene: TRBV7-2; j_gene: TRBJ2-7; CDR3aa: ASSPHPSGAYEQY
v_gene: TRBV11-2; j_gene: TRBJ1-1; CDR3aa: ASSFLQGAGTEAF
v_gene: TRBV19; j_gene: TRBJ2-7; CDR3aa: ASRPTGRYEQY
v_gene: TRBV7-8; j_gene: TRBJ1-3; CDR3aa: ASSHTGTGNTIY
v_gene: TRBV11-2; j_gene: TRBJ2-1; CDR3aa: ASNSTWASYNEQF
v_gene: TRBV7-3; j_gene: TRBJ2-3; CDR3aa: ASSSAGADTQY
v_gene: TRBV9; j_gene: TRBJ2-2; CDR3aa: ASSTLAGGVAGELF
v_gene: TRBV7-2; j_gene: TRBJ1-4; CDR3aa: ASSYRALDRGHDEKLF
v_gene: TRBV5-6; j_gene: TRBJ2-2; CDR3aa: ASSWAGTGELF
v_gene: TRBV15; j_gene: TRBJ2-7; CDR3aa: ATSPGGYEQY
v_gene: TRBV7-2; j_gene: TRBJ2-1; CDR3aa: ASSLGLTSYNEQF
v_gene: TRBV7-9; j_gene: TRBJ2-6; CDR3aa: ASSPRLGPGANVLT
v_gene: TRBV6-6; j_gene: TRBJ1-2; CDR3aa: ASSSAVSDRGYGYT
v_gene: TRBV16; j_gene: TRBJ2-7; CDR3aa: ASSQSRGLEQY
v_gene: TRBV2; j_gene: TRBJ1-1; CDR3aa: ASSATGTPNTEAF
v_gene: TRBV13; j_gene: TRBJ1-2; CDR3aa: ASSSPLDRDYGYT
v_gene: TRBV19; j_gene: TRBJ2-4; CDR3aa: ASNLGVGNIQY
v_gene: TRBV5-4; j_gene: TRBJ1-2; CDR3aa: ASSLEPGTGYGYT
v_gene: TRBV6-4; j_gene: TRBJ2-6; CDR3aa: ASTPGGANVLT
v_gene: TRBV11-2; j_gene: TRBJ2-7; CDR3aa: ASTTRGARREQY
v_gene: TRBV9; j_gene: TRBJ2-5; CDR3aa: ASSDAGQETQY
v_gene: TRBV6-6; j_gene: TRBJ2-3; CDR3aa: ASTSSGGRGDTQY
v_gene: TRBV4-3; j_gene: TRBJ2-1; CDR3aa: ASSLLQGNEQF
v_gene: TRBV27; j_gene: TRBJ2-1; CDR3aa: ASSSSGTGFINEQF
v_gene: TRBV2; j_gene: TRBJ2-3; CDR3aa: ASSAEWGPSTDTQY
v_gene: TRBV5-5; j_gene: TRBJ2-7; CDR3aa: ASSPTEPAYEQY
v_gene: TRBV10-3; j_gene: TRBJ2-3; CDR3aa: AISEDPGQGTDTQY
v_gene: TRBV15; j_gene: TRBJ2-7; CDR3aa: ATSRGTGVEQY
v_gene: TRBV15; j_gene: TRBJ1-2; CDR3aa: ATSRAGGPQNGYT
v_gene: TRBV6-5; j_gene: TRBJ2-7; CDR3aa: ASHSRQDGSYEQY
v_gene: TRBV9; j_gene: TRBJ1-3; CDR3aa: ASSDTGSSGNTIY
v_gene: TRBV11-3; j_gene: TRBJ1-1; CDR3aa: ASSRTGRTEAF
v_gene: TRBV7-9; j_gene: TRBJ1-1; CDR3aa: AIAGNTEAF
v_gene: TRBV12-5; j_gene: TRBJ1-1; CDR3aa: ASGLFSGNAF
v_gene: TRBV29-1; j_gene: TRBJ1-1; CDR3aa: SVFGRGNTEAF
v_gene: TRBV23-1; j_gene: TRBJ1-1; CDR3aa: ASSQFGQGGNTEAF
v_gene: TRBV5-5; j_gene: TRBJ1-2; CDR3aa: ASSEDRANYGYT
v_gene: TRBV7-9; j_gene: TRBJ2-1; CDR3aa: ASSITGNSYNEQF
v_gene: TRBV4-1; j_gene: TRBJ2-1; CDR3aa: ASSQERRNNEQF
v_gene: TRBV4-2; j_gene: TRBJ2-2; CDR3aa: ASSPSGGAGRELF
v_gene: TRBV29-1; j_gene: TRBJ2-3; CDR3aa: SVRHTTDTQY